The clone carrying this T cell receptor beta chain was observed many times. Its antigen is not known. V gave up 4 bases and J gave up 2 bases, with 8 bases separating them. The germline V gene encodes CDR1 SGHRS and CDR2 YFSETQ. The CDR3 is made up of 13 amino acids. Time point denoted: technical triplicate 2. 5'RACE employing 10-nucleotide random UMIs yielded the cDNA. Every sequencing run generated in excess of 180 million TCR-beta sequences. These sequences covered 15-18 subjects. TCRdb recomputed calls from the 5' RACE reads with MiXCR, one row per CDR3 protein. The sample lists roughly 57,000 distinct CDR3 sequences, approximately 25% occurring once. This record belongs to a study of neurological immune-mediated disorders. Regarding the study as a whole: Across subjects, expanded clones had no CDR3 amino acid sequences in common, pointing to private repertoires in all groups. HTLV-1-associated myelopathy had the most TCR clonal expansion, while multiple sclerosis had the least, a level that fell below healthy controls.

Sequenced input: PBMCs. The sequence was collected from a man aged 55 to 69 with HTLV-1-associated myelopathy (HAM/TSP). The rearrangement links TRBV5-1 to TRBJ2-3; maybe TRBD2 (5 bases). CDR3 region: CASSPGTTDTQYF. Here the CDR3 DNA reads TGCGCCAGCAGCCCGGGAACCACAGATACGCAGTATTTT.